These 5 T cell receptor beta chains originate from one sample sequenced in a study of T cell responses to AZD1222 COVID-19 vaccine. Assay used: immunoSEQ multiplex PCR; TCRdb lists only in-frame clones, some missing. Of 100,000 to 150,000 clones in the sample, roughly 90% were seen once. The material was peripheral blood, obtained on day 0 of AZD1222 vaccination. All receptors come from an adult in good health.

The chain has TRBV12-3 or TRBV12-4 and TRBJ2-1, with D perhaps TRBD2 (5 bases). The CDR3 extends over 12 amino acids. Trimming removed 8 bases from V and 9 bases from J, with 14 bases in between. The CDR3 nucleotides are TGTGCCAGCGAGGGCCTTCGGACTGAGCAGTTCTTC. Its protein is CASEGLRTEQFF.

The chain recombines TRBV18 with TRBJ2-3; 10 bases match TRBD2. Trimming removed 4 bases from V and 7 bases from J; junction bases left unmatched: 11. The CDR3 sequence is 16 residues long. Germline CDR1 KGHSH, CDR2 LQKENI. The CDR3 region is CASSQLQREGANTQYF. In DNA form, the CDR3 reads TGTGCCAGCTCACAGCTCCAGCGGGAGGGGGCGAATACGCAGTATTTT.

V usage is TRBV5-1 and J usage is TRBJ1-5, with 7 bases lining up with TRBD1. V was clipped by 4 bases and J by 1 base; unmatched bases: 8. Germline-derived CDR1 and CDR2 are SGHRS and YFSETQ. CDR3 length: 16 residues. This chain's CDR3 is CASSPTGDASNQPQHF. CDR3 in DNA: TGCGCCAGCAGCCCCACAGGGGACGCGAGCAATCAGCCCCAGCATTTT.

The chain carries TRBV24-1 and TRBJ1-2; D remains unclear. With 3 bases removed from V and 5 bases from J, the gap between germline ends came to 6 bases. CDR3 length: 12 amino acids. Germline CDR1 KGHDR, CDR2 SFDVKD. The CDR3 loop reads CATSDGRYGYTF. CDR3 nucleotides: TGTGCCACCAGTGATGGGAGATATGGCTACACCTTC.

The J gene is TRBJ2-2, the V gene TRBV4-3; a possible D gene is TRBD2 (6 bases). V was pared by 0 bases and J by 2 bases, with 10 bases between. The length of the CDR3 is 16 residues. Germline values: CDR1 LGHNA, CDR2 YSLEER. CDR3 protein: CASSQEIGGNTGELFF. CDR3 in DNA: TGCGCCAGCAGCCAAGAAATCGGGGGTAACACCGGGGAGCTGTTTTTT.